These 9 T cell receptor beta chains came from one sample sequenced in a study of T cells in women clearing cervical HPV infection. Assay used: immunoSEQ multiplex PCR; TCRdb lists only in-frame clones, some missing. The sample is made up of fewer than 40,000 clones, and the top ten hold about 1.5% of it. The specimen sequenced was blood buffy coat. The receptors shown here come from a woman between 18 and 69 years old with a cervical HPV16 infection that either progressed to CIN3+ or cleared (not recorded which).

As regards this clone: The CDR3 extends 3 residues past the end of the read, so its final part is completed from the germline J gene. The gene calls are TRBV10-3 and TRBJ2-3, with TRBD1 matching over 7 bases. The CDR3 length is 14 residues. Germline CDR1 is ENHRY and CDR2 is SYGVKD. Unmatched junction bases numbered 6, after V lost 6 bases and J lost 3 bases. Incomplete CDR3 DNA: TGTGCCATCAGAAGGGGGCAGAGGACAGATACG. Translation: CAIRRGQRTDT. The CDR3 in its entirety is CAIRRGQRTDTQYF.

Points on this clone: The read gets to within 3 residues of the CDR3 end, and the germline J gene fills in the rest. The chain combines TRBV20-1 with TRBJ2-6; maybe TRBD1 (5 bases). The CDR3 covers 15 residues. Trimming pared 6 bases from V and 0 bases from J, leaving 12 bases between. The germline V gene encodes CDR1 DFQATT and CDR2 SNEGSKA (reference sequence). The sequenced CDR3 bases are TGCAGTGCAAGACAGTTCAGCTCTGGGGCCAACGTC. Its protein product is CSARQFSSGANV. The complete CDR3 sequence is CSARQFSSGANVLTF.

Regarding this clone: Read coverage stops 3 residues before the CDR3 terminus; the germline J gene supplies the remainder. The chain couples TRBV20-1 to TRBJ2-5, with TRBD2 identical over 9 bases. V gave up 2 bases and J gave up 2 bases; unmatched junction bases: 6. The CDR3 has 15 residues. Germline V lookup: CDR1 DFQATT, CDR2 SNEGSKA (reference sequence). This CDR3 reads CSARWSGGTQETQYF. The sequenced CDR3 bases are TGCAGTGCTAGATGGAGCGGGGGGACACAAGAGACC.

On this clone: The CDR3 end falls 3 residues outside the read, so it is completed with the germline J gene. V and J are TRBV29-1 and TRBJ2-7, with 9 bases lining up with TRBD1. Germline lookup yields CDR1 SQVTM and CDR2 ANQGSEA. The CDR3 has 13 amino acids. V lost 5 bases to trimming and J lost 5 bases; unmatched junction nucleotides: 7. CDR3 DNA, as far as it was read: TGCAGCGTTCATAGACAGGGGGTCGACGAG. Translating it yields CSVHRQGVDE. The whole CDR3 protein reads CSVHRQGVDEQYF.

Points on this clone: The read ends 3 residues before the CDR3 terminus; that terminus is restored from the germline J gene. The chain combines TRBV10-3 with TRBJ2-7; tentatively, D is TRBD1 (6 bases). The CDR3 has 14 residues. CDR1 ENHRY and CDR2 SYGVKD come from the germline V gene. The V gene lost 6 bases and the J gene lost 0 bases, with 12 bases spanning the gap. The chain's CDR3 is CAIRTLQGSYEQYF. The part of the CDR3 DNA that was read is TGTGCCATCAGGACCTTACAGGGCTCCTACGAG.

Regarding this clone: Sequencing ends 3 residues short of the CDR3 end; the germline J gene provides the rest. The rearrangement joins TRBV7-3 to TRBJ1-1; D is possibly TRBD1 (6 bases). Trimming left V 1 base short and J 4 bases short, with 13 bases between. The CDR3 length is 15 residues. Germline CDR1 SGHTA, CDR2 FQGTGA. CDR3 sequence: CASSLRGGSGTEAFF. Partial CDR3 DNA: TGTGCCAGCAGCTTAAGAGGGGGTTCGGGCACTGAA.

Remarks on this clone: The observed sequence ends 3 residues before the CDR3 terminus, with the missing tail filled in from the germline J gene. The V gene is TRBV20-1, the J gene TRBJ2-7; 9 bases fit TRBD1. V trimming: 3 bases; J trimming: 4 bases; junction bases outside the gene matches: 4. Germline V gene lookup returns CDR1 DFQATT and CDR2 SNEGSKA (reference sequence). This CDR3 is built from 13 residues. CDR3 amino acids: CSASRDRVYEQYF. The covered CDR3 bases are TGCAGTGCTAGTCGGGACAGGGTGTACGAG.

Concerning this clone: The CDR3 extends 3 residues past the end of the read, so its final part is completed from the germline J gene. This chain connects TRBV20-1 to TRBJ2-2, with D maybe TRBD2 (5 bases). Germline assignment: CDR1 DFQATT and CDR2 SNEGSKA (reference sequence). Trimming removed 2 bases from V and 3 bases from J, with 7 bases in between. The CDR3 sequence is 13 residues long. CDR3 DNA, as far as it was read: TGCAGTGCTAGACTAGCATACACCGGGGAG. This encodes CSARLAYTGE. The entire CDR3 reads CSARLAYTGELFF.

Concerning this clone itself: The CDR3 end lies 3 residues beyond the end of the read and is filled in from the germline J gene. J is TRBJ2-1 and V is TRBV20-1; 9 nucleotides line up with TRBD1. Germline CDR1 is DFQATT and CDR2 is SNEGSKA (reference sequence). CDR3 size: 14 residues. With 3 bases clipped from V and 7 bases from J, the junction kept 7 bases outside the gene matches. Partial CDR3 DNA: TGCAGTGCTAGGGGGGGACAGGGCCGTAATGAG. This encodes CSARGGQGRNE. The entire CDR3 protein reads CSARGGQGRNEQFF.